This T cell receptor (beta chain) was sequenced during a study of T cells in localized non-small cell lung cancer. Study results and caveats: Detection in adjacent lung was observed for a median about 56 of the top 100 tumor clones. As only one tumor region underwent sequencing, heterogeneity remains possible. Tumor trailed uninvolved adjacent lung in T cell clonality, which peaked there. Prolonged overall survival went with higher T cell density in the blood.

V dropped 0 bases and J dropped 1 base, with 8 bases sitting between them. This CDR3 comprises 15 residues. The V gene's germline CDR1 is SGHRS and CDR2 YFSETQ. Regarding this clone: Its antigen is unidentified.

Sequencing used immunoSEQ multiplex PCR; TCRdb keeps in-frame clones, though not all of them. This table has 35,000 or so clones, roughly 87% appearing once. The TCR was taken from a woman aged 35 to 69 with stage I lung adenocarcinoma. The chain carries TRBV5-1 and TRBJ2-1; D might be TRBD1 (6 bases). Sample: peripheral blood, taken before any cancer treatment. CDR3 region: CASSLDRDSYNEQFF. The CDR3 DNA is TGCGCCAGCAGCTTGGACAGGGATTCCTACAATGAGCAGTTCTTC.